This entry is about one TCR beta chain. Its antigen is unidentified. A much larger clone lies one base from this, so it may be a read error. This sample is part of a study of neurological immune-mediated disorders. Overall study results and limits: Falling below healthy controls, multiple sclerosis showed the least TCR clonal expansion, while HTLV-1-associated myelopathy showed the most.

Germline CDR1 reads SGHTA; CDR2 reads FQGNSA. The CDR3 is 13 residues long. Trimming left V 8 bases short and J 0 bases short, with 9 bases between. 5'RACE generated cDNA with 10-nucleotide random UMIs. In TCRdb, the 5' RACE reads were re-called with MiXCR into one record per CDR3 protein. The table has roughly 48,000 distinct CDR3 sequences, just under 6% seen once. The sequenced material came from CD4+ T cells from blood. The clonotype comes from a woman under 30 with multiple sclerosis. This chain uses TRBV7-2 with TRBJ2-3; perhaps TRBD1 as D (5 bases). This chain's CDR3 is CASGQGSTDTQYF. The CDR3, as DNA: TGTGCCAGCGGTCAGGGTAGCACAGATACGCAGTATTTT.